What follows are 19 T cell receptor beta chains derived from one specimen sequenced in a study of cytomegalovirus exposure and HLA in healthy donors. The PCR was carried out with 60 Vbeta primers and 13 Jbeta primers. Profiling relied on immunoSEQ multiplex PCR, and the TCRdb table lists in-frame clones only, not all of them. The repertoire holds 85,000 to 90,000 clones, with 65% to 75% as singletons. Sequencing used PBMCs. All receptors come from a man aged 30 to 45 in good health and CMV-seronegative.

The chain employs TRBV2 and TRBJ1-5; D ambiguous. Trimming took off 4 bases at V and 5 bases at J, with 21 bases between the two ends. The length of the CDR3 is 17 residues. Germline V gene data show CDR1 as SNHLY and CDR2 as FYNNEI. CDR3 sequence (DNA): TGTGCCAGCAGTGCATCTCGGCGGGGAGGGAGCGATCAGCCCCAGCATTTT. Protein: CASSASRRGGSDQPQHF.

The chain couples TRBV7-2 to TRBJ2-5; 13 bases are a match to TRBD2. This CDR3 is built from 17 residues. Germline assignment: CDR1 SGHTA and CDR2 FQGNSA. The V and J ends lost 3 bases and 4 bases, in that order; junction bases with no gene match: 8. CDR3: CASSFIRTSGRRETQYF. DNA for the CDR3: TGTGCCAGCAGCTTCATTCGGACTAGCGGGAGACGAGAGACCCAGTACTTC.

The CDR3 protein is CASSLVGASNQPQHF. The CDR3 region has the DNA TGTGCCAGCAGCTTAGTTGGGGCGAGCAATCAGCCCCAGCATTTT. The chain is built from TRBV7-9 and TRBJ1-5, with D perhaps matching TRBD1 (5 bases). This CDR3 is built from 15 residues. Germline V gives CDR1 SEHNR, CDR2 FQNEAQ (reference sequence). The ends were cut back, 1 base at V and 1 base at J, with 8 bases in the middle. The complete variable domain, with remaining parts taken from reference TRBV7-9 and TRBJ1-5, reads DTGVSQNPRHKITKRGQNVTFRCDPISEHNRLYWYRQTLGQGPEFLTYFQNEAQLEKSRLLSDRFSAERPKGSFSTLEIQRTEQGDSAMYLCASSLVGASNQPQHFGDGTRLSIL.

The chain joins TRBV7-3 to TRBJ2-7, with 8 bases identical to TRBD1. Trimming removed 4 bases from V and 2 bases from J; junction bases left unmatched: 7. The CDR3 consists of 15 residues. Germline CDR1 and CDR2: SGHTA and FQGTGA. The DNA for the CDR3 is TGTGCCAGCAGCTCGGACAGGGAAGGCCCCTACGAGCAGTACTTC. Protein product: CASSSDREGPYEQYF.

This clone has just one count. This chain uses TRBV30 with TRBJ1-1; 11 positions agree with TRBD1. This CDR3 region has 15 residues. V was clipped by 0 bases and J by 3 bases; unmatched bases: 3. Per the germline V gene, CDR1 is GTSNPN and CDR2 is SVGIG (reference sequence). CDR3 nucleotides: TGTGCCTGGAGTGTGGAGGGACAGGGGGACACTGAAGCTTTCTTT. As protein: CAWSVEGQGDTEAFF.

This clone was counted between two and nine times. This CDR3 reads CASSGVGGLHYNEQFF. CDR3 DNA: TGTGCCAGCAGTGGAGTAGGGGGACTACACTACAATGAGCAGTTCTTC. The J gene is TRBJ2-1, the V gene TRBV25-1; weak D call: TRBD2 (7 bases). The germline V and J ends were trimmed by 4 bases and 3 bases, with 16 bases remaining between them. CDR1 is MGHDK and CDR2 is SYGVNS in the germline V gene. The CDR3 contains 16 residues.

The chain combines TRBV6-5 with TRBJ2-1; D might be TRBD2 (6 bases). This CDR3 is 13 amino acids long. CDR1 is MNHEY and CDR2 is SVGAGI in the germline V gene. V was clipped by 2 bases and J by 14 bases, with 16 bases between them. CDR3 coding DNA: TGTGCCAGCAGTTACGAGGGAGGAGTTAGAAAGTTCTTC. This translates into CASSYEGGVRKFF.

The chain couples TRBV29-1 to TRBJ2-2, with D maybe TRBD2 (6 bases). Germline V gene lookup returns CDR1 SQVTM and CDR2 ANQGSEA. The CDR3 extends over 13 amino acids. V shed 5 bases and J shed 8 bases, with 15 bases lying between them. The CDR3 reads CSVWRENLGELFF. CDR3 nucleotide sequence: TGCAGCGTTTGGAGGGAGAACCTTGGGGAGCTGTTTTTT.

This chain uses TRBV11-2 with TRBJ2-3; 9 nucleotides align to TRBD2. With 1 base clipped from V and 5 bases from J, the junction kept 7 bases outside the gene matches. The CDR3 totals 16 residues. Per the germline V gene, CDR1 is SGHAT and CDR2 is FQNNGV. CDR3 in amino acids: CASSLGTAGGLDTQYF. DNA of the CDR3: TGTGCCAGCAGCTTAGGCACAGCGGGGGGATTAGATACGCAGTATTTT.

The chain carries TRBV7-3 and TRBJ2-3, with 10 bases lining up with TRBD2. J lost 0 bases, V lost 2 bases, and 8 bases had no gene match. The germline gives CDR1 SGHTA, CDR2 FQGTGA. This CDR3 comprises 18 residues. Here the CDR3 DNA reads TGTGCCAGCAGCTTAGGGCTAGCGGGGGTCACTAGCACAGATACGCAGTATTTT. This codes for CASSLGLAGVTSTDTQYF.

This chain links TRBV7-6 with TRBJ2-3, with TRBD2 identical over 8 bases. CDR1 and CDR2 (germline): SGHVS, FNYEAQ. With V trimmed by 1 base and J by 2 bases, 2 bases remained unmatched. This CDR3 spans 15 amino acids. The CDR3: CASSLVRGATDTQYF. The CDR3 DNA reads TGTGCCAGCAGCTTAGTGCGGGGGGCCACAGATACGCAGTATTTT.

V is TRBV7-9 and J is TRBJ1-1, with unresolved D. This CDR3 has 15 amino acids. Germline lookup yields CDR1 SEHNR and CDR2 FQNEAQ (reference sequence). V dropped 2 bases and J dropped 3 bases, with 13 bases sitting between them. The CDR3 loop is CASSLSRVKDTEAFF. CDR3 coding DNA: TGTGCCAGCAGCTTAAGTCGGGTGAAGGACACTGAAGCTTTCTTT.

This rearrangement joins TRBV6-1 to TRBJ1-1, with D unclear. The ends were cut back, 7 bases at V and 1 base at J, with 13 bases in the middle. Germline-derived CDR1 and CDR2 are MNHNS and SASEGT. The CDR3 spans 14 residues. CDR3 sequence: CASTLASGNTEAFF. The CDR3 DNA reads TGTGCCAGCACTCTAGCCTCGGGGAACACTGAAGCTTTCTTT.

V is TRBV4-1 and J is TRBJ2-7; 8 bases match TRBD2. After removal of 3 bases from V and 2 bases from J, the junction contained 3 bases not matched to a gene. The CDR3 contains 14 residues. Germline V gene sequence: CDR1 MGHRA, CDR2 YSYEKL. The CDR3 DNA sequence: TGCGCCAGCAGCCAGGGACTAGGAGCCTACGAGCAGTACTTC. Protein product: CASSQGLGAYEQYF.

The genes are TRBV28 and TRBJ1-4, with unresolved D. Trimming took off 5 bases at V and 0 bases at J, with 16 bases between the two ends. Per the germline V gene, CDR1 is MDHEN and CDR2 is SYDVKM. This CDR3 is 17 amino acids long. The CDR3 sequence is CASSVTGIPATNEKLFF. The CDR3 DNA is TGTGCCAGCAGTGTCACGGGTATACCTGCAACTAATGAAAAACTGTTTTTT.

This clone occurred a few times. The chain links TRBV6-1 to TRBJ2-5; D gene ambiguous. The CDR3 covers 13 residues. The germline V gene encodes CDR1 MNHNS and CDR2 SASEGT. V lost 7 bases to trimming and J lost 5 bases, with 14 bases between them. CDR3 sequence (DNA): TGTGCCAGCACCCGCCGAGGAGAGGAGACCCAGTACTTC. Translating it yields CASTRRGEETQYF.

The chain is built from TRBV7-3 and TRBJ1-2; weak D call: TRBD1 (6 bases). CDR3 length: 14 amino acids. V gave up 5 bases and J gave up 2 bases, with 12 bases separating them. The germline V gene has CDR1 SGHTA and CDR2 FQGTGA. The CDR3 spells CASSPGHLNYGYTF. Here the CDR3 DNA reads TGTGCCAGCAGCCCGGGACACCTGAACTATGGCTACACCTTC.

This clone occurred a few times. CDR3 region: CASSLGSNSGTEAFF. The CDR3 nucleotides are TGTGCCAGCAGCTTAGGATCAAACTCCGGCACTGAAGCTTTCTTT. The V gene is TRBV7-6, the J gene TRBJ1-1; no clear D gene. Germline V CDR1 and CDR2: SGHVS, FNYEAQ. The CDR3 has 15 residues. Between the trimmed V and J ends, which lost 1 base and 4 bases, there was a span of 13 bases. Full variable domain (missing parts from reference TRBV7-6 and TRBJ1-1): GAGVSQSPRYKVTKRGQDVALRCDPISGHVSLYWYRQALGQGPEFLTYFNYEAQQDKSGLPNDRFSAERPEGSISTLTIQRTEQRDSAMYRCASSLGSNSGTEAFFGQGTRLTVV.

The chain carries TRBV30 and TRBJ1-5; weak D call: TRBD1 (5 bases). CDR3 length equals 13 residues. V dropped 2 bases and J dropped 3 bases, with 8 bases sitting between them. Germline V gene sequence: CDR1 GTSNPN, CDR2 SVGIG (reference sequence). CDR3: CAWSSDTNQPQHF. CDR3 in DNA: TGTGCCTGGAGTTCGGACACCAATCAGCCCCAGCATTTT.